The sequence of this T cell receptor beta chain was determined in a study of PD-1 blockade in classical Hodgkin lymphoma. The data were produced by immunoSEQ multiplex PCR, yet TCRdb's version contains in-frame clones alone and is incomplete. In the table there are 49,000 or so clones, 60% to 85% of which are singletons. Germline assignment: CDR1 GTSNPN and CDR2 SVGIG (reference sequence). V shed 5 bases and J shed 8 bases, with 13 bases lying between them. The CDR3 is made up of 12 amino acids. All trial patients relapsed after autologous stem cell transplantation. The sequence derives from a human donor with classical Hodgkin lymphoma. This chain links TRBV30 with TRBJ2-4; no reliable D call. Source: peripheral blood mononuclear cells (PBMCs), taken before the second cycle of nivolumab. DNA of the CDR3: TGTGCCTGGGGAAGGGTAGGCGACATTCAGTACTTC. As protein: CAWGRVGDIQYF.